These 27 T cell receptor beta chains share one sample of origin, sequenced in a study of response to subunit inactivated influenza vaccine. TCRdb fed the RT-PCR reads into MiXCR, producing one record per CDR3 protein. The sample records some 550,000 distinct CDR3 sequences, 20% to 25% being singletons. These data were also filed under a second study, of T cells expressing NK-cell markers. That work adds: Generation of TCR beta cDNA was performed by 5'RACE template switching incorporating UMIs.

Material: CD4+ T cells sorted from PBMCs, obtained approximately 13 days after vaccination. The receptors here all came from a man aged 45 to 65 who received an inactivated influenza vaccine.

This clonotype was observed a handful of times. The rearrangement uses TRBV4-3 and TRBJ2-1, with D hard to call. Germline CDR1 LGHNA, CDR2 YSLEER. The CDR3 has 15 amino acids. V gave up 2 bases and J gave up 8 bases, with 16 bases separating them. The CDR3 sequence is CASSQWSLVPHEQFF. In nucleotides, the CDR3 is TGCGCCAGCAGCCAATGGAGCCTAGTCCCCCATGAGCAGTTCTTC.

The V and J genes are TRBV4-1 and TRBJ2-3; 11 nucleotides align to TRBD2. Germline CDR1 reads MGHRA; CDR2 reads YSYEKL. The CDR3 is 21 residues long. With V trimmed by 4 bases and J by 0 bases, 18 bases remained unmatched. This chain's CDR3 is CASSRIHSDVSGGASTDTQYF. CDR3 DNA: TGCGCCAGCAGCCGCATTCACTCGGACGTTAGCGGGGGGGCCAGCACAGATACGCAGTATTTT.

The chain combines TRBV12-3 or TRBV12-4 with TRBJ2-1, with a weak D call TRBD1 (6 bases). Trimming removed 5 bases from V and 4 bases from J, with 15 bases in between. The CDR3 has 15 residues. The CDR3: CASSGGQPLYNEQFF. The CDR3 nucleotides are TGTGCCAGCAGTGGCGGACAGCCGCTGTACAATGAGCAGTTCTTC.

This clonotype was observed at least ten times. The V call is TRBV7-2, the J call TRBJ1-1; D is undetermined. This CDR3 spans 13 amino acids. Germline V lookup: CDR1 SGHTA, CDR2 FQGNSA. V gave up 1 base and J gave up 1 base, with 4 bases separating them. The CDR3 nucleotides read TGTGCCAGCAGCTTAGAAAGGAACACTGAAGCTTTCTTT. Protein sequence: CASSLERNTEAFF.

About this clonotype itself: This CDR3 is missing its conserved last phenylalanine or tryptophan, likely due to a read error. The V gene is TRBV7-2, the J gene TRBJ2-1; 8 nucleotides match TRBD1. CDR1 SGHTA and CDR2 FQGNSA come from the germline V gene. V shed 3 bases and J 9 bases; nucleotides not matched to a gene: 7. The CDR3 contains 14 residues. As DNA, the CDR3 is TGTGCCAGCAGCTTCAACAGGGGGGCGGGTGAGCAGTTCTCC. Translation gives CASSFNRGAGEQFS.

The rearrangement links TRBV5-1 to TRBJ2-1; 9 bases match TRBD2. V lost 0 bases and J lost 5; bases outside the gene matches: 18. Looked up from germline, CDR1 is SGHRS and CDR2 is YFSETQ. The CDR3 totals 20 residues. The CDR3 region has the DNA TGCGCCAGCAGCTTGGCTTGGTCTAGCGGGGTAGCATACCGCGACAATGAGCAGTTCTTC. This encodes CASSLAWSSGVAYRDNEQFF.

This clonotype was observed a handful of times. The chain carries TRBV28 and TRBJ2-1; D may be TRBD2 (7 bases). The V gene lost 4 bases and the J gene lost 1 base, with 11 bases spanning the gap. This CDR3 comprises 15 residues. The germline V gene encodes CDR1 MDHEN and CDR2 SYDVKM. The CDR3 here is CASSSAGASYNEQFF. The CDR3 region has the DNA TGTGCCAGCAGTTCGGCGGGGGCTTCCTACAATGAGCAGTTCTTC.

CDR3 sequence (DNA): TGTGCCAGCAGCCCCCACTCGGGCACAGATACGCAGTATTTT. The encoded protein is CASSPHSGTDTQYF. The gene calls are TRBV12-3 or TRBV12-4 and TRBJ2-3; no clear D. V was trimmed by 6 bases and J by 1 base, leaving 11 bases between them. The length of the CDR3 is 14 residues.

V usage is TRBV7-2 and J usage is TRBJ1-1; tentative D call: TRBD1 (6 bases). The CDR3 contains 15 residues. Trimming cost V 5 bases and J 1 base, with 14 bases left between them. Germline CDR1 reads SGHTA; CDR2 reads FQGNSA. This CDR3 is CASSPEGGTNTEAFF. As DNA, the CDR3 is TGTGCCAGCAGCCCTGAGGGGGGAACGAACACTGAAGCTTTCTTT.

The chain joins TRBV20-1 to TRBJ2-1; 7 positions match TRBD2. V trimming: 0 bases; J trimming: 4 bases; junction bases outside the gene matches: 9. The CDR3 runs 16 residues. In germline, CDR1 is DFQATT, CDR2 SNEGSKA (reference sequence). Here the CDR3 DNA reads TGCAGTGCTAGAGAAGGCGGGAGAAAGGCGTACAATGAGCAGTTCTTC. Translation: CSAREGGRKAYNEQFF.

This clonotype was detected ten times or more. The rearrangement links TRBV6-1 to TRBJ1-1, with 10 bases aligning to TRBD1. This CDR3 is 15 amino acids long. J was trimmed by 3 bases and V by 6 bases; bases with no gene match: 7. CDR1 is MNHNS and CDR2 is SASEGT in the germline V gene. This chain's CDR3 is CASRRQGARDTEAFF. DNA for the CDR3: TGTGCCAGCAGGCGACAGGGGGCGAGGGACACTGAAGCTTTCTTT.

The genes are TRBV29-1 and TRBJ2-1, with TRBD2 matching over 7 bases. V was pared by 7 bases and J by 9 bases, with 21 bases of the junction left unmatched. The germline V gene has CDR1 SQVTM and CDR2 ANQGSEA. The CDR3 sequence is 16 residues long. This CDR3 is CSAKGVQGLPTGEQFF. As DNA, the CDR3 is TGCAGCGCCAAAGGCGTCCAGGGACTACCTACCGGTGAGCAGTTCTTC.

This clonotype was detected only a few times. The rearrangement links TRBV5-5 to TRBJ1-1; D might be TRBD1 (5 bases). V was clipped by 2 bases and J by 3 bases, with 11 bases between them. In germline, CDR1 is SGHKS, CDR2 YYEKEE (reference sequence). The CDR3 is made up of 14 amino acids. The CDR3 spells CASSLSRVDTEAFF. The CDR3 DNA reads as TGTGCCAGCAGCTTAAGCAGGGTGGACACTGAAGCTTTCTTT.

This clonotype was detected only a few times. The chain combines TRBV10-3 with TRBJ2-7; D remains ambiguous. Germline V gene data show CDR1 as ENHRY and CDR2 as SYGVKD. The CDR3 length is 16 residues. Deletions cut 0 bases from V and 0 bases from J, with 12 bases between. The DNA of the CDR3 is TGTGCCATCAGTGAGTCTGGCAGGTCAGGCTCCTACGAGCAGTACTTC. Translating gives CAISESGRSGSYEQYF.

The rearrangement joins TRBV4-1 to TRBJ2-3; 8 bases are shared with TRBD2. This CDR3 has 16 amino acids. Losses at the gene ends were 5 bases for V and 0 bases for J; bases not matched to a gene: 7. Germline-derived CDR1 and CDR2 are MGHRA and YSYEKL. CDR3 coding DNA: TGCGCCAGCAGCTTGGGACTAGAACCTAGCACAGATACGCAGTATTTT. This translates into CASSLGLEPSTDTQYF.

The chain uses TRBV6-2 or TRBV6-3 and TRBJ2-5, with D possibly being TRBD2 (6 bases). With 7 bases removed from V and 5 bases from J, the gap between germline ends came to 14 bases. CDR3 length equals 13 residues. Germline V CDR1 and CDR2: MNHEY, SVGEGT. The CDR3 loop reads CASTREPWETQYF. The CDR3 coding sequence is TGTGCCAGCACCCGGGAGCCCTGGGAGACCCAGTACTTC.

This clonotype was found a few times. The chain recombines TRBV12-3 or TRBV12-4 with TRBJ2-5; 7 bases fit TRBD2. There are 14 residues in the CDR3. Trimming removed 2 bases from V and 2 bases from J; junction bases left unmatched: 2. DNA of the CDR3: TGTGCCAGCAGTTTAAGGGAGGGGCAAGAGACCCAGTACTTC. Residues: CASSLREGQETQYF.

The CDR3 nucleotides read TGTGCCAGTAATGGACTAGAGGTAAATGAGCAGTTCTTC. This gives the protein CASNGLEVNEQFF. The chain links TRBV2 to TRBJ2-1, with TRBD2 identical over 7 bases. The J segment lost 7 bases and the V segment lost 9 bases, leaving 9 bases of the junction unmatched. Germline assignment: CDR1 SNHLY and CDR2 FYNNEI. The CDR3 consists of 13 residues.

This clonotype was seen a handful of times. The V and J genes are TRBV20-1 and TRBJ1-2, with D hard to call. There are 14 residues in the CDR3. Trimming cost V 3 bases and J 7 bases, with 18 bases left between them. The germline gives CDR1 DFQATT, CDR2 SNEGSKA (reference sequence). The CDR3 spells CSASPNLGLGGYTF. CDR3 DNA sequence: TGCAGTGCTAGCCCCAACCTAGGACTTGGTGGCTACACCTTC.

As DNA, the CDR3 is TGTGCCAGCAGCTCGCGTTTGGACAATGAGCAGTTCTTC. Translated, it gives CASSSRLDNEQFF. The V gene is TRBV11-2, the J gene TRBJ2-1; no reliable D call. CDR1 and CDR2 (germline): SGHAT, FQNNGV. The germline V and J ends were trimmed by 4 bases and 5 bases, with 9 bases remaining between them. The CDR3 consists of 13 residues.

CDR3: CASRNWKVPKNIQYF. DNA for the CDR3: TGTGCCAGCAGGAATTGGAAGGTCCCCAAAAACATTCAGTACTTC. The V gene is TRBV11-2, the J gene TRBJ2-4; D is uncertain. The CDR3 loop spans 15 amino acids. The germline V gene encodes CDR1 SGHAT and CDR2 FQNNGV. Trimming left V 6 bases short and J 2 bases short, with 14 bases between.

The rearrangement joins TRBV3-1 to TRBJ2-1; 8 bases agree with TRBD2. V lost 4 bases, J lost 4 bases, and 6 bases stayed unmatched. Germline V lookup: CDR1 LGHDT, CDR2 YNNKEL (reference sequence). The CDR3 spans 15 residues. DNA for the CDR3: TGTGCCAGCAGCCCTACCGGGACTAGATACAATGAGCAGTTCTTC. Translated, it gives CASSPTGTRYNEQFF.

The rearrangement links TRBV6-5 to TRBJ2-2; 7 nucleotides agree with TRBD2. J gave up 5 bases and V 0 bases, and 3 bases lay outside the gene matches. CDR1 and CDR2 from the germline V gene are MNHEY and SVGAGI. CDR3 length: 15 residues. CDR3 amino acids: CASSYSGGKTGELFF. Here the CDR3 DNA reads TGTGCCAGCAGTTACTCGGGGGGGAAGACCGGGGAGCTGTTTTTT.

The sample holds one count of this clonotype. This chain uses TRBV2 with TRBJ2-1, with TRBD2 matching over 8 bases. The germline V gene has CDR1 SNHLY and CDR2 FYNNEI. The CDR3 covers 14 residues. The CDR3 protein is CAVGGGVSYNEQFF. CDR3 DNA: TGTGCTGTCGGGGGGGGAGTTTCCTACAATGAGCAGTTCTTC.

The rearrangement joins TRBV11-2 to TRBJ2-1; no clear D gene. Deletions cut 0 bases from V and 7 bases from J, with 7 bases between. Germline V gene data show CDR1 as SGHAT and CDR2 as FQNNGV. This CDR3 has 13 residues. This CDR3 reads CASSLDLVNEQFF. Here the CDR3 DNA reads TGTGCCAGCAGCTTAGATCTAGTAAATGAGCAGTTCTTC.

This clonotype was counted between two and nine times. The chain couples TRBV6-5 to TRBJ2-7, with 10 bases matching TRBD1. CDR1 is MNHEY and CDR2 is SVGAGI in the germline V gene. This CDR3 has 16 amino acids. Trimming took 5 bases from V and 3 from J; bases not matched to a gene: 10. CDR3 coding DNA: TGTGCCAGCAGTAACCATGGGACAGGGGTAGTCTACGAGCAGTACTTC. Amino acid sequence: CASSNHGTGVVYEQYF.

This clonotype was seen ten or more times. The chain is built from TRBV20-1 and TRBJ2-7, with TRBD2 as a possible D gene (6 bases). Germline CDR1 DFQATT, CDR2 SNEGSKA (reference sequence). The CDR3 runs 14 residues. V dropped 3 bases and J dropped 2 bases, with 14 bases sitting between them. This chain's CDR3 is CSASPGTGPYEQYF. For the CDR3, the DNA is TGCAGTGCTAGTCCCGGGACTGGACCCTACGAGCAGTACTTC.